These T cell receptor beta chains were read from a single sample in a study of response to subunit inactivated influenza vaccine. TCRdb re-called the RT-PCR reads through MiXCR, storing one row per CDR3 protein. The sample consists of roughly 170,000 distinct CDR3 sequences, about a tenth of them appearing once. The specimen comprised non-naive T cells sorted from PBMCs, sampled on the day of vaccination. Every receptor here comes from a man between 50 and 59 years old who received an inactivated influenza vaccine. Each CDR3 is given with its conserved first and last residue.

cdr3_aa	v_call
CASSESSGANVLTF	TRBV28
CSANRAQETQYF	TRBV20-1
CASSWTGGNEKLFF	TRBV7-2
CASVLAITFQETQYF	TRBV2
CASSFSGNSYNEQFF	TRBV7-8
CASSQGTSVSTDTQYF	TRBV3-1
CATPRQGANTEAFF	TRBV2
CASSLLGGQVTNTEAFF	TRBV7-2
CASSYDGSPSSNEQYF	TRBV6-2/TRBV6-3
CSARDTPGQYF	TRBV20-1
CASSQAGSSYNSPLHF	TRBV28
CASSQDLAGPNTGELFF	TRBV4-2
CASSSGQIEGYGYTF	TRBV5-1
CASSLVLAGQGGQFF	TRBV12-3/TRBV12-4
CASRRDSSGANVLTF	TRBV5-5
CSVDPRRGRQETQYF	TRBV29-1
CAISGQGTDTQYF	TRBV10-3
CASSVRAGGITDTQYF	TRBV9
CASSSGGDTQYF	TRBV12-3/TRBV12-4
CSARDTGGAGNQPQHF	TRBV20-1
CSVELGKPDTQYF	TRBV29-1
CASRPTSGGAPYEQYF	TRBV28
CAIRRAGDEQYF	TRBV10-3
CSATSGRSLREQYF	TRBV20-1
CSASPTGGANYGYTF	TRBV20-1
CASVPGTGLFGGYTF	TRBV6-5
CAISASAGGGYEQYF	TRBV10-3
CASRQGDTGELFF	TRBV7-6
CASSLDRTGPNGYTF	TRBV14
CASTDRNTEAFF	TRBV28
CCARAFRARSYEQYF	TRBV20-1
CSVEDPRGGRVVDTQYF	TRBV29-1
CASSSRTGVDEKLFF	TRBV7-2
CASRDSPSSYEQYF	TRBV6-1
CSDPVSGVSGANVLTF	TRBV29-1
CAISGQENEQYF	TRBV10-3
CASSLGAGADSPLHF	TRBV27
CASSPYLSGGTDTQYF	TRBV3-1
CAGGPGLAGGDRLGWKYEQYF	TRBV11-1
CASSPDSLEQYF	TRBV18
CASSFPGVYNEQFF	TRBV7-9
CASSPRGSYNEQFF	TRBV6-1
CATSRTGTSDTQYF	TRBV15
CASNYTSGAWETQYF	TRBV6-5
CASSQVGLGRRYNNEQFF	TRBV4-1
CASSLKSRRDSQETQYF	TRBV7-9
CASSQQGKGAYEQYF	TRBV4-3
CASSLGGQLNEKLFF	TRBV5-1
CASSRGAGVPWGEQFF	TRBV6-1
CASSYPGISYNEQFF	TRBV6-2/TRBV6-3
CASGWNGYTF	TRBV30
CASSARQGAGANVLTF	TRBV9
CASSMLQGRLTFF	TRBV5-6
CASSQRRSPYEQYF	TRBV4-1
CSARPSFGTGELFF	TRBV20-1
CASSLTGLGYNNEQFF	TRBV5-4
CASSLRVETQYF	TRBV12-3/TRBV12-4